These 8 T cell receptor beta chains share one sample of origin, sequenced in a study of T cell responses to AZD1222 COVID-19 vaccine. Libraries were prepared by immunoSEQ multiplex PCR; TCRdb keeps only in-frame clonotypes and omits some of them. Counted here are 150,000 or so clones, about nine tenths occurring once; the ten biggest clones make up approximately 5.1%. The specimen comprised peripheral blood, sampled on day 0 of MenACWY control vaccination. The receptors derive from an adult in good health.

This chain joins TRBV12-3 or TRBV12-4 and TRBJ2-3; 7 positions agree with TRBD2. V dropped 6 bases and J dropped 6; count of bases not matched to a gene: 6. The CDR3 runs to 13 residues. The CDR3 nucleotides are TGTGCCAGCAGCCGGGACTACCTGGATACGCAGTATTTT. It yields the protein CASSRDYLDTQYF.

J is TRBJ1-1 and V is TRBV7-9, with D uncertain. Germline CDR1 reads SEHNR; CDR2 reads FQNEAQ (reference sequence). The CDR3 consists of 14 residues. V dropped 5 bases and J dropped 3 bases, with 13 bases sitting between them. The CDR3 DNA reads as TGTGCCAGCAGCCAATCTTTTAGTGACACTGAAGCTTTCTTT. Its protein product is CASSQSFSDTEAFF.

The chain links TRBV6-2 or TRBV6-3 to TRBJ2-2, with TRBD2 matching over 10 bases. Germline V gives CDR1 MNHEY, CDR2 SVGEGT. This CDR3 comprises 16 residues. V lost 0 bases, J lost 4 bases, and 2 bases stayed unmatched. CDR3 in DNA: TGTGCCAGCAGTTACTCTACTAGCGGGACCACCGGGGAGCTGTTTTTT. Amino acid sequence: CASSYSTSGTTGELFF.

The chain joins TRBV4-3 to TRBJ2-1, with D maybe TRBD2 (5 bases). From germline, CDR1 is LGHNA and CDR2 YSLEER. Trimming stripped 1 base from V and 7 bases from J, with 14 bases between. This CDR3 contains 15 residues. The CDR3 protein is CASSQGVGEWNEQFF. In DNA, the CDR3 is TGCGCCAGCAGCCAAGGGGTCGGGGAGTGGAATGAGCAGTTCTTC.

This chain joins TRBV7-2 and TRBJ1-2; D remains unclear. The germline V gene encodes CDR1 SGHTA and CDR2 FQGNSA. The length of the CDR3 is 12 residues. Between the trimmed V and J ends, which lost 3 bases and 4 bases, there was a span of 6 bases. The CDR3 protein is CASSFDPYGYTF. The DNA for the CDR3 is TGTGCCAGCAGCTTCGATCCCTATGGCTACACCTTC. Full variable domain (outside the CDR3, taken from reference TRBV7-2 and TRBJ1-2): GAGVSQSPSNKVTEKGKDVELRCDPISGHTALYWYRQSLGQGLEFLIYFQGNSAPDKSGLPSDRFSAERTGGSVSTLTIQRTQQEDSAVYLCASSFDPYGYTFGSGTRLTVV.

The chain couples TRBV7-9 to TRBJ2-2, with 9 bases aligning to TRBD2. Germline V lookup: CDR1 SEHNR, CDR2 FQNEAQ (reference sequence). This CDR3 is 15 amino acids long. V lost 3 bases and J lost 10; bases outside the gene matches: 9. The CDR3 protein is CASSFGGGADEELFF. Here the CDR3 DNA reads TGTGCCAGCAGCTTTGGCGGGGGGGCGGATGAGGAGCTGTTTTTT.

This clone has just one count. V and J are TRBV25-1 and TRBJ2-2, with D perhaps TRBD2 (6 bases). This CDR3 has 15 residues. Germline V lookup: CDR1 MGHDK, CDR2 SYGVNS. V lost 5 bases, J lost 4 bases, and 14 bases lay in between. The CDR3 coding sequence is TGTGCCAGCAGTACCTCCGGGACTCCCACCGGGGAGCTGTTTTTT. Translated: CASSTSGTPTGELFF.

The chain links TRBV28 to TRBJ1-2; D is undetermined. The germline gives CDR1 MDHEN, CDR2 SYDVKM. V was clipped by 5 bases and J by 8 bases, with 12 bases between them. This CDR3 is 12 amino acids long. This chain's CDR3 is CASSPDARGYTF. The CDR3 nucleotides read TGTGCCAGCAGTCCGGACGCTCGGGGCTACACCTTC.